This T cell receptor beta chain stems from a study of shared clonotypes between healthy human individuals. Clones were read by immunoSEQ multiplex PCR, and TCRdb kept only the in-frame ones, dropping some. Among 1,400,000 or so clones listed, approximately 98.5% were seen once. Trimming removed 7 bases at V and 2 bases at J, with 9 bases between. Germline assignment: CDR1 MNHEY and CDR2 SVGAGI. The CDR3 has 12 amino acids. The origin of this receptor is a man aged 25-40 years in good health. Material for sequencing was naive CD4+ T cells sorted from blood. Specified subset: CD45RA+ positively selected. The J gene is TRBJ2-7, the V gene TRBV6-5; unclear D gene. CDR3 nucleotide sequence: TGTGCCAGCATGGGCAGAGCCTACGAGCAGTACTTC. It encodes CASMGRAYEQYF.